One and the same sample provided the 23 T cell receptor beta chains below, sequenced in a study of T cell responses to AZD1222 COVID-19 vaccine. TCRdb's copy holds only in-frame clones and misses some; the assay was immunoSEQ multiplex PCR. The sample lists approximately 80,000 clones, roughly 88% occurring once. The sample in question was peripheral blood, obtained 28 days after the second AZD1222 dose. These receptors all stem from an adult who received the AZD1222 COVID-19 vaccine.

This chain links TRBV7-3 with TRBJ2-1, with 7 bases identical to TRBD1. The CDR3 runs 16 residues. In germline, CDR1 is SGHTA, CDR2 FQGTGA. J was trimmed by 6 bases and V by 5 bases; bases with no gene match: 13. CDR3 in DNA: TGTGCCAGCAGCGCATCGACAGGGAATGGGTTCAATGAGCAGTTCTTC. It yields the protein CASSASTGNGFNEQFF.

The chain is built from TRBV7-8 and TRBJ2-5; 8 nucleotides line up with TRBD2. CDR1 is SGHVS, CDR2 FQNEAQ, per germline. The V segment lost 5 bases and the J segment 4 bases; nucleotides outside the gene matches: 12. The CDR3 is 16 residues long. The CDR3 protein is CASSLLTGGPPETQYF. As DNA, the CDR3 is TGTGCCAGCAGCCTCCTAACGGGGGGGCCCCCAGAGACCCAGTACTTC.

The chain uses TRBV28 and TRBJ1-5; no clear D gene. V was trimmed by 7 bases and J by 5 bases, leaving 18 bases between them. CDR3 length: 15 residues. The germline CDR1 and CDR2 sequences are MDHEN and SYDVKM. CDR3 region: CASKTSRLLDQPQHF. DNA of the CDR3: TGTGCCAGCAAAACTAGCCGGCTGCTCGATCAGCCCCAGCATTTT.

The chain couples TRBV12-3 or TRBV12-4 to TRBJ2-5, with D perhaps being TRBD1 or TRBD2 (5 bases each). V was shortened by 8 bases and J by 3 bases, with 13 bases between the two germline ends. The CDR3 is 13 amino acids. The CDR3 spells CASRRDAEETQYF. CDR3 DNA sequence: TGTGCCAGCCGCCGGGACGCAGAAGAGACCCAGTACTTC.

The CDR3 DNA sequence: TGTGCCAGCAGTTCGACAGGGGACTATGGCTACACCTTC. It encodes CASSSTGDYGYTF. This chain connects TRBV12-3 or TRBV12-4 to TRBJ1-2, with 8 bases lining up with TRBD1. The CDR3 has 13 residues. J was trimmed by 3 bases and V by 4 bases; bases with no gene match: 1.

The chain joins TRBV24-1 to TRBJ2-2; unclear D gene. Germline-derived CDR1 and CDR2 are KGHDR and SFDVKD. This CDR3 contains 12 residues. Trimming pared 9 bases from V and 5 bases from J, leaving 9 bases between. The CDR3 region is CATERGTGELFF. CDR3 bases: TGTGCCACCGAGAGAGGAACCGGGGAGCTGTTTTTT.

The chain carries TRBV6-5 and TRBJ2-1; the match to TRBD2 covers 11 bases. The germline CDR1 and CDR2 sequences are MNHEY and SVGAGI. This CDR3 comprises 13 residues. V gave up 2 bases and J gave up 15 bases; unmatched junction bases: 6. Here the CDR3 DNA reads TGTGCCAGCAGTTACATAGCGGGGGGGCTCGGGTTCTTC. Its protein is CASSYIAGGLGFF.

V gene TRBV28 combines with J gene TRBJ1-5; possibly TRBD1 for D (5 bases). The V and J ends lost 2 bases and 0 bases respectively, with 17 bases between them. This CDR3 is built from 18 residues. CDR1 MDHEN and CDR2 SYDVKM come from the germline V gene. The CDR3: CASSLGGRQRYSNQPQHF. CDR3 DNA sequence: TGTGCCAGCAGTTTAGGAGGAAGACAGCGGTATAGCAATCAGCCCCAGCATTTT.

In regard to this clone: The junction and the germline gene differ at one end; a read error may be behind it. The CDR3 DNA reads as TGCGCCCGCAGCTTGGGGGGGGCAGGCAATCAGCCCCAGCATTTT. It encodes CARSLGGAGNQPQHF. The V and J genes are TRBV5-1 and TRBJ1-5, with D tentatively TRBD1 (6 bases). CDR1 is SGHRS, CDR2 YFSETQ, per germline. The CDR3 extends over 15 amino acids.

The chain combines TRBV9 with TRBJ1-3; D perhaps matches TRBD1 (5 bases). CDR1 SGDLS and CDR2 YYNGEE come from the germline V gene. This CDR3 comprises 16 residues. V was clipped by 4 bases and J by 0 bases, with 14 bases between them. The CDR3 sequence: CASSSGARISGNTIYF. CDR3 sequence (DNA): TGTGCCAGCAGCAGCGGGGCACGGATCTCTGGAAACACCATATATTTT.

The chain joins TRBV28 to TRBJ2-5; unclear D gene. The V gene's germline CDR1 is MDHEN and CDR2 SYDVKM. The V end was cut by 3 bases, the J end by 4 bases, with 9 bases between. The CDR3 length is 13 residues. CDR3 amino acids: CASSFEAGETQYF. CDR3 nucleotides: TGTGCCAGCAGTTTCGAGGCAGGAGAGACCCAGTACTTC.

The rearrangement links TRBV12-5 to TRBJ1-5; D gene unclear. Trimming took 1 base from V and 0 from J, leaving 1 base between them. The length of the CDR3 is 13 residues. Germline values: CDR1 LGHNT, CDR2 FRNRAP. The CDR3 spells CASGLGSNQPQHF. For the CDR3, the DNA is TGTGCTAGTGGTTTGGGTAGCAATCAGCCCCAGCATTTT.

The chain combines TRBV3-1 (or the pseudogene TRBV3-2) with TRBJ1-2; TRBD1 matches 7 bases. V trimming: 1 base; J trimming: 4 bases; junction bases outside the gene matches: 3. CDR1 LGHDT and CDR2 YNNKEL come from the germline V gene (reference sequence). The CDR3 covers 14 residues. This chain's CDR3 is CASSQGQGPYGYTF. The DNA for the CDR3 is TGTGCCAGCAGCCAAGGACAGGGACCCTATGGCTACACCTTC.

The chain has TRBV18 and TRBJ2-7; D remains unclear. V dropped 0 bases and J dropped 0 bases, with 6 bases sitting between them. Germline lookup yields CDR1 KGHSH and CDR2 LQKENI. This CDR3 comprises 14 residues. DNA for the CDR3: TGTGCCAGCTCACCACCAGGGCTCTCCTACGAGCAGTACTTC. It translates to CASSPPGLSYEQYF.

The chain links TRBV19 to TRBJ2-7, with D hard to call. V was trimmed by 1 base and J by 6 bases, leaving 10 bases between them. The germline gives CDR1 LNHDA, CDR2 SQIVND (reference sequence). CDR3 length: 13 amino acids. CDR3 DNA sequence: TGTGCCAGTAGTATAGGACCAGGCCTCGAGCAGTACGTC. Amino acids: CASSIGPGLEQYV.

The chain has TRBV5-1 and TRBJ2-5; weak D call: TRBD2 (5 bases). Trimming cost V 1 base and J 4 bases, with 14 bases left between them. The CDR3 sequence is 15 residues long. Germline lookup yields CDR1 SGHRS and CDR2 YFSETQ. The CDR3 protein is CASSLSHGEGETQYF. The CDR3 DNA sequence: TGCGCCAGCAGCTTGAGTCACGGGGAAGGAGAGACCCAGTACTTC.

CDR3 sequence reads: CASSLSGNQETQYF. CDR3 nucleotides: TGCGCCAGCAGCTTATCAGGGAACCAAGAGACCCAGTACTTC. The gene calls are TRBV5-1 and TRBJ2-5, with D possibly TRBD1 on 5 matching bases. The CDR3 spans 14 residues. Trimming pared 2 bases from V and 0 bases from J, leaving 8 bases between. Germline CDR1 is SGHRS and CDR2 is YFSETQ.

The chain uses TRBV28 and TRBJ1-6; a weak D match, TRBD1 (5 bases). CDR1 is MDHEN, CDR2 SYDVKM, per germline. V shed 3 bases and J shed 6 bases, with 9 bases lying between them. The CDR3 covers 14 residues. CDR3 sequence (DNA): TGTGCCAGCAGTTTGGGCCAGGGTAATTCACCCCTCCACTTT. Translating it yields CASSLGQGNSPLHF.

The chain uses TRBV27 and TRBJ2-1; 8 bases fit TRBD2. CDR1 and CDR2 (germline): MNHEY, SMNVEV (reference sequence). Germline trimming cut 0 bases from V and 3 bases from J; bases unmatched to any gene: 4. CDR3 length: 16 residues. CDR3 sequence: CASSLSGLAGYNEQFF. CDR3 DNA: TGTGCCAGCAGTTTATCTGGTCTAGCGGGCTACAATGAGCAGTTCTTC.

The CDR3 spells CAWSLRGQGLGYTF. Here the CDR3 DNA reads TGTGCCTGGAGCCTGAGGGGGCAGGGCCTCGGCTACACCTTC. J is TRBJ1-2 and V is TRBV30; 7 positions match TRBD1. The trim removed 3 bases at V and 8 bases at J, leaving 12 bases unmatched. CDR3 length: 14 amino acids. Germline values: CDR1 GTSNPN, CDR2 SVGIG (reference sequence).

The chain joins TRBV2 to TRBJ2-3; D assignment may be TRBD1 or TRBD2 (7 bases each). V was shortened by 2 bases and J by 6 bases, with 15 bases between the two germline ends. Germline loops: CDR1 SNHLY, CDR2 FYNNEI. CDR3 length: 15 residues. In DNA, the CDR3 is TGTGCCAGCAGTGAAATGGGAGGGGGCAGGGATACGCAGTATTTT. Translated: CASSEMGGGRDTQYF.

The rearrangement uses TRBV10-2 and TRBJ1-1; no clear D gene. V was cut by 3 bases and J by 0 bases, with 5 bases left in between. The germline gives CDR1 WSHSY, CDR2 SAAADI. This CDR3 spans 13 amino acids. The CDR3: CASSDQMNTEAFF. CDR3 DNA sequence: TGCGCCAGCAGTGATCAGATGAACACTGAAGCTTTCTTT.

The chain employs TRBV6-5 and TRBJ2-1; 7 positions match TRBD2. The CDR3 is 15 amino acids. The germline gives CDR1 MNHEY, CDR2 SVGAGI. The trim removed 5 bases at V and 8 bases at J, leaving 12 bases unmatched. Here the CDR3 DNA reads TGTGCCAGCAGTACCCCTGGGAGGGCGGGGGATGAGCAGTTCTTC. It yields the protein CASSTPGRAGDEQFF.